The 12 T cell receptor beta chains listed next were all sequenced from one sample in a study of shared clonotypes between healthy human individuals (dated by TCRdb to between 2020 and 2021). Receptor libraries were prepared by the immunoSEQ multiplex PCR assay. TCRdb re-hosts the immuneACCESS table, in-frame sequences only. Its copies lack some clones; in the studies checked, an unresolved V gene accounts for under half of them, and the cause for the rest is not known. The sample profile shows fewer than 600,000 clones; approximately 71% of them were found once. The leading ten clones occupy more than 10% of the sample. Sample: PBMCs. The receptor set was obtained from a woman aged 40 to 50 in good health. Some clones in this sample may be carry-over from other donors' samples.

The chain employs TRBV7-2 and TRBJ2-7, with TRBD2 identical over 13 bases. Germline V CDR1 and CDR2: SGHTA, FQGNSA. The CDR3 runs to 15 residues. V was clipped by 1 base and J by 5 bases; unmatched bases: 2. This CDR3 is CASSLGLAGGDEQYF. Here the CDR3 DNA reads TGTGCCAGCAGCTTAGGACTAGCGGGAGGTGACGAGCAGTACTTC.

This clone was recorded at least ten times. This rearrangement joins TRBV14 to TRBJ2-2; D remains ambiguous. V was clipped by 1 base and J by 3 bases, with 3 bases between them. This CDR3 has 13 residues. The germline CDR1 and CDR2 sequences are SGHDN and FVKESK. CDR3 residues: CASSQVDTGELFF. The CDR3 DNA follows: TGTGCCAGCAGCCAAGTGGACACCGGGGAGCTGTTTTTT.

This clone has just one count. This chain uses TRBV6-1 with TRBJ2-2; D uncertain. V shed 2 bases and J shed 0 bases, with 4 bases lying between them. The CDR3 is made up of 14 amino acids. Per the germline V gene, CDR1 is MNHNS and CDR2 is SASEGT. CDR3 bases: TGTGCCAGCAGTGAACGGACGAACACCGGGGAGCTGTTTTTT. Its translation is CASSERTNTGELFF.

With regard to this clone: A far larger clone is off by one base, so a read error is likely. V gene TRBV4-3 combines with J gene TRBJ2-1; 9 nucleotides align to TRBD2. This CDR3 region has 16 residues. Germline CDR1 is LGHNA and CDR2 is YSLEER. J gave up 6 bases and V 0 bases, and 6 bases lay outside the gene matches. The CDR3 loop reads CASSQDEGSGSNEQFF. CDR3 bases: TGCGCCAGCAGCCAAGATGAAGGTAGCGGGAGCAATGAGCAGTTCTTC.

This clone was seen a handful of times. With a far larger clone one base away, a read error is the likely cause. In this CDR3 the conserved last residue, phenylalanine or tryptophan, is missing, so a read error is likely. The chain joins TRBV30 to TRBJ1-1; D ambiguous. Germline assignment: CDR1 GTSNPN and CDR2 SVGIG (reference sequence). The CDR3 is 13 amino acids. Trimming cost V 5 bases and J 0 bases, with 10 bases left between them. CDR3 loop: CAWEGNMNTEAFS. As DNA, the CDR3 is TGTGCCTGGGAGGGAAACATGAACACTGAAGCTTTCTCT.

This clone has only a few counts. This same CDR3 is encoded by further DNA sequences in the sample. The V call is TRBV28, the J call TRBJ2-5; 7 nucleotides align to TRBD1. CDR1 is MDHEN, CDR2 SYDVKM, per germline. Unmatched junction bases numbered 4, after V lost 3 bases and J lost 0 bases. There are 15 residues in the CDR3. In DNA, the CDR3 is TGTGCCAGCAGTTTGATAGGGGGCCACCAAGAGACCCAGTACTTC. Protein product: CASSLIGGHQETQYF.

The rearrangement joins TRBV7-9 to TRBJ2-7, with 8 bases matching TRBD1. Trimming at V came to 3 bases and at J to 1 base, leaving 5 bases not matched to a gene. CDR1 is SEHNR, CDR2 FQNEAQ, per germline (reference sequence). The CDR3 extends over 15 amino acids. The CDR3 is CASSLQGAVSYEQYF. CDR3 DNA sequence: TGTGCCAGCAGCTTGCAGGGGGCAGTGTCCTACGAGCAGTACTTC. Using reference TRBV7-9 and TRBJ2-7 for the parts outside the CDR3, the full variable domain is DTGVSQNPRHKITKRGQNVTFRCDPISEHNRLYWYRQTLGQGPEFLTYFQNEAQLEKSRLLSDRFSAERPKGSFSTLEIQRTEQGDSAMYLCASSLQGAVSYEQYFGPGTRLTVT.

The V call is TRBV30, the J call TRBJ1-5, with 8 bases matching TRBD1. Per germline, CDR1 GTSNPN and CDR2 SVGIG (reference sequence). Trimming took 1 base from V and 5 from J; bases not matched to a gene: 4. The CDR3 runs to 14 residues. CDR3 loop: CAWSEGQGYQPQHF. The DNA of the CDR3 is TGTGCCTGGAGTGAAGGACAGGGCTATCAGCCCCAGCATTTT.

The chain employs TRBV28 and TRBJ2-1; D may be TRBD1 or TRBD2 (6 bases each). The V gene lost 5 bases and the J gene lost 2 bases, with 10 bases spanning the gap. The CDR3 runs 14 residues. Germline loops: CDR1 MDHEN, CDR2 SYDVKM. This CDR3 reads CASSRGEAYNEQFF. CDR3 in DNA: TGTGCCAGCAGTAGGGGGGAAGCCTACAATGAGCAGTTCTTC.

The genes are TRBV10-1 and TRBJ2-2; the D is unclear. Trimming removed 5 bases at V and 5 bases at J, with 6 bases between. Germline CDR1 and CDR2: WNHNN and SYGVQD (reference sequence). The CDR3 covers 12 residues. CDR3 sequence: CASSPDTGELFF. In DNA, the CDR3 is TGCGCCAGCAGTCCTGATACCGGGGAGCTGTTTTTT.

This sequence joins TRBV7-9 and TRBJ2-5; tentatively, D is TRBD2 (5 bases). V lost 6 bases and J lost 2, with 13 bases in between. Germline CDR1 is SEHNR and CDR2 is FQNEAQ (reference sequence). CDR3 size: 14 residues. CDR3 sequence (DNA): TGTGCCAGCAGAAACCCCCGGGGTCAAGAGACCCAGTACTTC. Translation gives CASRNPRGQETQYF.

V and J are TRBV11-1 and TRBJ1-1, with D possibly TRBD1 on 5 matching bases. Germline V gene lookup returns CDR1 SGHAT and CDR2 FQDESV (reference sequence). V was clipped by 2 bases and J by 4 bases, with 14 bases between them. The CDR3 length is 15 residues. CDR3 sequence (DNA): TGTGCCAGCAGCTTAAAAGACCGGCAGGGCACTGAAGCTTTCTTT. It yields the protein CASSLKDRQGTEAFF.